The sequence of this T cell receptor (beta chain) was determined in a study of blood T cell repertoires in COVID-19 (dated by TCRdb to 2020 to 2022). In terms of the full investigation: Samples from collaborators originated in the United States, Italy and Spain and spanned both the acute and convalescent phases of COVID-19. The prospective study material was composed of cDNA or gDNA derived from T cells, B-cell-depleted T cells, or PBMCs. A de-identified subject ID, COVID-19 status, age in years and sex were almost always included in the sample metadata. Deeply sampled blood TCRbeta repertoires from subjects exposed to, actively infected with, or recovered from COVID-19 were included in the dataset. The repertoires were made available in a free public database intended to serve as a resource for research on the immune response to SARS-CoV-2. Samples were obtained from the ongoing ImmuneRACE study (first 160 participants) and from over 1,000 subjects provided by 6 global collaborators. Where HLA class I and class II types were available, the types were taken from metadata supplied by the sample provider, not from assay-based typing.

From the cysteine up to the phenylalanine, the CDR3 has a length of 17 residues. Only the CDR3 DNA is retained, 51 bases long and in frame from the first base. Between the V and J ends, shortened by 5 bases and 0 bases respectively, the junction contains 14 bases. Sequences SGHVS (CDR1) and FNYEAQ (CDR2) are obtained from the germline V gene. TCRbeta CDR3 regions were amplified from genomic DNA by means of the immunoSEQ Assay, a bias-controlled multiplex PCR. On the authors' methods: Within the assay, amplification of reference gene primers was used to estimate how many nucleated cells each sample contained. To quantify the absolute abundance of each unique TCRbeta CDR3 rearrangement, sequence reads were collapsed and filtered. For each sample, productive Simpson clonality was calculated as the square root of Simpson's diversity index over productive rearrangements. Drawn from immuneACCESS, this table holds only the in-frame rearrangements with V and J called that TCRdb kept. Clones are partly lost; checked studies trace under half to an unresolved V gene and leave the rest unexplained. The V and J calls and clone size were taken over from that table, and D and trimming were inferred from the DNA. The sample table contains some 91,000 clones; only one count was recorded for 90% of them. The ten largest clones represent about 1.7% of the sample.

General study outcomes and caveats: Clinical and demographic metadata were provided uncurated, with the amount varying by source and participant.

Whole blood was collected in K2EDTA tubes by collaborating institutions according to the institutions' own protocols. For TCRbeta analysis, collaborators shipped samples in one of three forms: frozen whole blood, isolated PBMCs, or DNA extracted from either of those sample types. Worth noting for this clone: What this receptor recognizes is not known. Base-call qualities are not available, and no considerably larger clone is one nucleotide away.

This TCR was sampled from a man in his fifties or sixties with acute or convalescent COVID-19. Here the chain combines TRBV7-6 and TRBJ2-6; 7 matching bases give a weak D call of TRBD2. Specimen: peripheral blood. The CDR3 protein sequence reads: CASSLGGGSSGANVLTF. The bases are TGTGCCAGCAGCCTAGGGGGAGGGAGCTCTGGGGCCAACGTCCTGACTTTC.